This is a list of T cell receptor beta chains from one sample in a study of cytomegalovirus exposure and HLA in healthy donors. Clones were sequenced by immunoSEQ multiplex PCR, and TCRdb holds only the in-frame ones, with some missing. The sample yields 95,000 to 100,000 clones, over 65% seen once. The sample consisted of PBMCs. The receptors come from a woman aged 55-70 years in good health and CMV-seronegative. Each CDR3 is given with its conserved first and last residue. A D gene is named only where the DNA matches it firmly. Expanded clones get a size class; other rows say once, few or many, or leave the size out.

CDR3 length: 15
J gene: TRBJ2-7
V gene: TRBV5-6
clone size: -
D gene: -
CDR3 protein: CASSLGLAGTYEQYF
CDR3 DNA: TGTGCCAGCAGCTTGGGGCTAGCCGGTACCTACGAGCAGTACTTC

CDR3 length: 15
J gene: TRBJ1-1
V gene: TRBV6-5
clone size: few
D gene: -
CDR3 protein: CASMVSTGMDTEAFF
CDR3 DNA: TGTGCCAGCATGGTTTCGACAGGTATGGACACTGAAGCTTTCTTT

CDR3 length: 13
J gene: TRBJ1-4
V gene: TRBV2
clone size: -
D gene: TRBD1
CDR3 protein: CASIRGREEKLFF
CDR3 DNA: TGTGCCAGCATCAGGGGGCGCGAAGAAAAACTGTTTTTT

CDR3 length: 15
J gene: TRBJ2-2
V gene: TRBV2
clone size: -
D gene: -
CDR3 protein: CASSRERSGAGELFF
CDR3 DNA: TGTGCCAGCAGTCGGGAAAGGAGTGGGGCCGGGGAGCTGTTTTTT

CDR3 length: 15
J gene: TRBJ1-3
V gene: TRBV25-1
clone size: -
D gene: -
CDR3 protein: CASSAGLLLGNTIYF
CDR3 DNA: TGTGCCAGCAGTGCGGGACTCCTCCTAGGAAACACCATATATTTT

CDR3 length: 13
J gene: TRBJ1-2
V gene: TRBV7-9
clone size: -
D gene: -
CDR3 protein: CASSPGQFYGYTF
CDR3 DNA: TGTGCCAGCAGCCCCGGACAGTTCTATGGCTACACCTTC

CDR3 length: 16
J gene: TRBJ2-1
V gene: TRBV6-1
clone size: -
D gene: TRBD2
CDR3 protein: CASSGTEREMVDEQFF
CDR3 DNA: TGTGCCAGCAGTGGGACCGAGCGGGAGATGGTCGATGAGCAGTTCTTC

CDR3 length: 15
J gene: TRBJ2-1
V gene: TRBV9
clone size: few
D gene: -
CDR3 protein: CASSATGFSYNEQFF
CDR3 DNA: TGTGCCAGCAGCGCCACGGGATTCTCCTACAATGAGCAGTTCTTC

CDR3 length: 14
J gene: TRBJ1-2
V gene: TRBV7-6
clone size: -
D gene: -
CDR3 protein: CASSPRVGAYGYTF
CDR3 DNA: TGTGCCAGCAGCCCCAGGGTAGGGGCCTATGGCTACACCTTC

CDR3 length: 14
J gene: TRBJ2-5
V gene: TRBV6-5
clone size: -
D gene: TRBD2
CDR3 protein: CASTSGGGDETQYF
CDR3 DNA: TGTGCCAGCACCTCGGGAGGGGGAGACGAGACCCAGTACTTC

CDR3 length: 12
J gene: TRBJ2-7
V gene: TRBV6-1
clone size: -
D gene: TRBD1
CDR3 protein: CASGRGQVEQYF
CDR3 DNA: TGTGCCAGTGGTCGGGGACAGGTCGAGCAGTACTTC

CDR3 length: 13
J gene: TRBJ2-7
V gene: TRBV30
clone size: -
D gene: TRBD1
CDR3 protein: CAVSGTGTYEQYF
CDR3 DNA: TGTGCCGTATCCGGGACAGGAACCTACGAGCAGTACTTC

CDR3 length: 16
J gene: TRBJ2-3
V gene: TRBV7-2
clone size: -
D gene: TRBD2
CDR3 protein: CASSVGGGGATDTQYF
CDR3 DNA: TGTGCCAGCAGCGTAGGCGGCGGGGGGGCCACAGATACGCAGTATTTT

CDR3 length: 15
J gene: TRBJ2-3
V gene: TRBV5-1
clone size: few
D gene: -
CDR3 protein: CASSLSWGGTDTQYF
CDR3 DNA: TGCGCCAGCAGCTTGTCGTGGGGGGGCACAGATACGCAGTATTTT

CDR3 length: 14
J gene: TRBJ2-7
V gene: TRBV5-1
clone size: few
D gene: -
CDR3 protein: CASSLGGQGALWYF
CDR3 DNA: TGCGCCAGCAGCCTGGGGGGGCAGGGGGCTTTATGGTACTTC

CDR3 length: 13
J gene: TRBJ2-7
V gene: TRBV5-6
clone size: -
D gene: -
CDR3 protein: CASSLLRGNEQYF
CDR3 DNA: TGTGCCAGCAGCTTGCTCAGGGGCAACGAGCAGTACTTC

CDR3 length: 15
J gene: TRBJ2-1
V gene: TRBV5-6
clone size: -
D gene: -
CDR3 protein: CASSRGQLRYNEQFF
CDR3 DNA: TGTGCCAGCAGCCGTGGACAGCTTAGGTACAATGAGCAGTTCTTC

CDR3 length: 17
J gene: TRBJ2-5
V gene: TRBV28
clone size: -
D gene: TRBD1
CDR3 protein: CASSNNPGQGDWETQYF
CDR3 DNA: TGTGCCAGCAGCAATAACCCGGGACAGGGCGATTGGGAGACCCAGTACTTC

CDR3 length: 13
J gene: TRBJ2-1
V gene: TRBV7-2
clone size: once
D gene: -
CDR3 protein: CASSVTSYNEQFF
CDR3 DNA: TGTGCCAGCAGCGTGACTAGTTACAATGAGCAGTTCTTC

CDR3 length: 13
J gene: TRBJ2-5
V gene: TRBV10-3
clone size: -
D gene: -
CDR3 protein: CAISPLGVETQYF
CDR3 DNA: TGTGCCATCAGCCCTTTAGGGGTAGAGACCCAGTACTTC

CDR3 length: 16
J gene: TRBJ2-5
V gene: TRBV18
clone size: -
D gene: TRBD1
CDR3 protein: CASSPLSGQAGKTQYF
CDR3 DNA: TGTGCCAGCTCACCACTTTCTGGACAGGCTGGCAAGACCCAGTACTTC

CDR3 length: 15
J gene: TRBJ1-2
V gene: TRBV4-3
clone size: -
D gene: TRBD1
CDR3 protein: CASSQSDRADDGYTF
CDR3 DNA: TGCGCCAGCAGCCAATCCGACAGGGCGGACGATGGCTACACCTTC

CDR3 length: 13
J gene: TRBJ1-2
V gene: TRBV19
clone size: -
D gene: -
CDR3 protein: CASSISRVHGYTF
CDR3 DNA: TGTGCCAGTAGTATTTCCAGGGTCCATGGCTACACCTTC

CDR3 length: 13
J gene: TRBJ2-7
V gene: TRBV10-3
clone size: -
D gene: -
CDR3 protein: CAISERGRVEQYF
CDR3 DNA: TGTGCCATCAGTGAAAGGGGCCGGGTCGAGCAGTACTTC

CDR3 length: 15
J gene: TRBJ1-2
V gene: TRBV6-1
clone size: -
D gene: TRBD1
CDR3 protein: CASSQDRVRDYGYTF
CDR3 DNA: TGTGCCAGCTCGCAGGACAGGGTGAGGGACTATGGCTACACCTTC

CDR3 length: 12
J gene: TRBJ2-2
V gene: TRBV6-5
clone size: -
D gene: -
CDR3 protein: CASSRGVGELFF
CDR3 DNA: TGTGCCAGCAGTCGGGGTGTCGGGGAGCTGTTTTTT

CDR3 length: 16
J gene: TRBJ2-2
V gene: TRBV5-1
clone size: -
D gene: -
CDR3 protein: CASTSRITGYTGELFF
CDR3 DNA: TGCGCCAGCACTAGCAGGATCACGGGATACACCGGGGAGCTGTTTTTT

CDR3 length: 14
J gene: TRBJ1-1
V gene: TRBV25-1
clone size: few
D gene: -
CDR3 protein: CASSELGAGAEAFF
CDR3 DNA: TGTGCCAGCAGTGAACTGGGGGCTGGGGCTGAAGCTTTCTTT

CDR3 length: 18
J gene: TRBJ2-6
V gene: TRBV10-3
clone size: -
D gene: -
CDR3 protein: CAISESGGGNSGANVLTF
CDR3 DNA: TGTGCCATCAGTGAGTCTGGCGGAGGCAACTCTGGGGCCAACGTCCTGACTTTC